What follows are 17 T cell receptor beta chains derived from one specimen sequenced in a study of cytomegalovirus exposure and HLA in healthy donors. Profiled with immunoSEQ multiplex PCR; TCRdb holds only in-frame clones, not every one. This sample has roughly 70,000 clones, with 95% found just once. The sequencing input was PBMCs. The receptors derive from a man younger than 35 in good health and CMV-seronegative.

This chain connects TRBV27 to TRBJ1-2; 8 bases line up with TRBD1. Germline-derived CDR1 and CDR2 are MNHEY and SMNVEV (reference sequence). V shed 6 bases, J shed 8 bases, and the junction held 11 bases outside the gene matches. The CDR3 is 14 amino acids. The CDR3: CASRAGGAGRGYTF. In DNA, the CDR3 is TGTGCCAGCAGAGCAGGGGGCGCAGGGAGGGGCTACACCTTC.

The chain has TRBV7-2 and TRBJ2-2, with TRBD2 identical over 8 bases. The CDR3 length is 17 residues. Germline CDR1 is SGHTA and CDR2 is FQGNSA. The V segment lost 2 bases and the J segment 3 bases; nucleotides outside the gene matches: 8. The CDR3, as DNA: TGTGCCAGCAGCTTATACGGCGGGGGGTCCTACACCGGGGAGCTGTTTTTT. Encoded protein: CASSLYGGGSYTGELFF. The whole variable domain, remainder taken from reference TRBV7-2 and TRBJ2-2, is GAGVSQSPSNKVTEKGKDVELRCDPISGHTALYWYRQSLGQGLEFLIYFQGNSAPDKSGLPSDRFSAERTGGSVSTLTIQRTQQEDSAVYLCASSLYGGGSYTGELFFGEGSRLTVL.

V and J are TRBV19 and TRBJ1-2, with D possibly matching TRBD1 (6 bases). V was cut by 1 base and J by 5 bases, with 17 bases left in between. Germline V gene sequence: CDR1 LNHDA, CDR2 SQIVND (reference sequence). This CDR3 comprises 16 residues. CDR3 residues: CASSIVTDRGLYGYTF. Here the CDR3 DNA reads TGTGCCAGTAGTATAGTGACGGACAGAGGGCTTTATGGCTACACCTTC.

This clone was recorded once. The rearrangement joins TRBV15 to TRBJ2-5; D is perhaps TRBD2 (5 bases). The CDR3 has 15 amino acids. Trimming took off 0 bases at V and 3 bases at J, with 11 bases between the two ends. CDR1 and CDR2 from the germline V gene are LNHNV and YYDKDF (reference sequence). As DNA, the CDR3 is TGTGCCACCAGCAGAGATGCTTTCGGGGAAGAGACCCAGTACTTC. Amino acid sequence: CATSRDAFGEETQYF. Together with reference TRBV15 and TRBJ2-5, the CDR3 gives the full variable domain: DAMVIQNPRYQVTQFGKPVTLSCSQTLNHNVMYWYQQKSSQAPKLLFHYYDKDFNNEADTPDNFQSRRPNTSFCFLDIRSPGLGDTAMYLCATSRDAFGEETQYFGPGTRLLVL.

The chain is built from TRBV6-6 and TRBJ1-2, with 7 positions matching TRBD1. V lost 11 bases and J lost 7; bases outside the gene matches: 4. CDR1 MNHNY and CDR2 SVGAGI come from the germline V gene (reference sequence). The CDR3 runs to 10 residues. CDR3 DNA: TGTGCCGCAGGGGGTTTTGGCTACACCTTC. It is translated as CAAGGFGYTF.

This clone appeared a single time. V is TRBV2 and J is TRBJ2-2; D perhaps matches TRBD1 (6 bases). This CDR3 comprises 14 residues. CDR1 and CDR2 (germline): SNHLY, FYNNEI. Between the trimmed V and J ends, which lost 6 bases and 0 bases, there was a span of 8 bases. The CDR3 sequence: CASSGDTNTGELFF. CDR3 bases: TGTGCCAGCAGCGGGGACACGAACACCGGGGAGCTGTTTTTT. Full variable domain (outside the CDR3, taken from reference TRBV2 and TRBJ2-2): EPEVTQTPSHQVTQMGQEVILRCVPISNHLYFYWYRQILGQKVEFLVSFYNNEISEKSEIFDDQFSVERPDGSNFTLKIRSTKLEDSAMYFCASSGDTNTGELFFGEGSRLTVL.

The rearrangement joins TRBV2 to TRBJ1-3, with 7 bases lining up with TRBD1. J lost 0 bases, V lost 6 bases, and 5 bases had no gene match. The germline gives CDR1 SNHLY, CDR2 FYNNEI. The CDR3 totals 15 residues. The CDR3 spells CASSTGALSGNTIYF. The CDR3 DNA reads as TGTGCCAGCAGCACAGGGGCACTCTCTGGAAACACCATATATTTT. The variable domain in full, with the rest retrieved from reference TRBV2 and TRBJ1-3, is EPEVTQTPSHQVTQMGQEVILRCVPISNHLYFYWYRQILGQKVEFLVSFYNNEISEKSEIFDDQFSVERPDGSNFTLKIRSTKLEDSAMYFCASSTGALSGNTIYFGEGSWLTVV.

The DNA for the CDR3 is TGTGCCAGCTCACCACTGGGAGACATTCAGTACTTC. Encoded protein: CASSPLGDIQYF. The gene calls are TRBV18 and TRBJ2-4, with D perhaps matching TRBD2 (5 bases). The length of the CDR3 is 12 residues. V dropped 1 base and J dropped 8 bases, with 6 bases sitting between them. Germline V lookup: CDR1 KGHSH, CDR2 LQKENI.

J is TRBJ1-3 and V is TRBV28, with 9 bases lining up with TRBD1. This CDR3 is 16 amino acids long. The V gene end was trimmed by 6 bases and the J gene end by 7 bases; junction bases not matched to a gene: 13. Germline-derived CDR1 and CDR2 are MDHEN and SYDVKM. The CDR3 bases are TGTGCCAGCAGCGGGAACCGACAGGGGGGTACGAACACCATATATTTT. Its translation is CASSGNRQGGTNTIYF.

This chain links TRBV5-1 with TRBJ2-1; weak D call: TRBD1 (5 bases). V shed 0 bases and J shed 6 bases, with 13 bases lying between them. The CDR3 is 15 residues long. CDR1 and CDR2 (germline): SGHRS, YFSETQ. CDR3 nucleotide sequence: TGCGCCAGCAGCTTGGGACCCCCTCAGGGCAATGAGCAGTTCTTC. Protein product: CASSLGPPQGNEQFF.

The rearrangement links TRBV27 to TRBJ1-5; a possible D gene is TRBD1 (6 bases). Germline V gives CDR1 MNHEY, CDR2 SMNVEV (reference sequence). The CDR3 runs 15 residues. Trimming left V 5 bases short and J 5 bases short, with 16 bases between. CDR3 sequence: CASSPRQVLYQPQHF. The DNA of the CDR3 is TGTGCCAGCAGTCCTAGACAGGTGCTCTATCAGCCCCAGCATTTT.

The chain is built from TRBV7-8 and TRBJ1-5, with D uncertain. CDR3 size: 14 residues. The V end was cut by 5 bases, the J end by 3 bases, with 11 bases between. Germline V lookup: CDR1 SGHVS, CDR2 FQNEAQ. The CDR3 DNA reads TGTGCCAGCAGCCCCCGGGTGGACAATCAGCCCCAGCATTTT. Its translation is CASSPRVDNQPQHF. Together with reference TRBV7-8 and TRBJ1-5, the CDR3 gives the full variable domain: GAGVSQSPRYKVAKRGQDVALRCDPISGHVSLFWYQQALGQGPEFLTYFQNEAQLDKSGLPSDRFFAERPEGSVSTLKIQRTQQEDSAVYLCASSPRVDNQPQHFGDGTRLSIL.

Only one count was recorded for this clone. The chain joins TRBV27 to TRBJ2-7; the D gene is possibly TRBD2 (6 bases). CDR1 MNHEY and CDR2 SMNVEV come from the germline V gene (reference sequence). The CDR3 length is 13 residues. Between the trimmed V and J ends, which lost 2 bases and 3 bases, there was a span of 8 bases. CDR3 protein: CASSLGRHYEQYF. The CDR3 DNA reads as TGTGCCAGCAGTTTAGGGAGGCACTACGAGCAGTACTTC.

The J gene is TRBJ1-1, the V gene TRBV16; 9 bases agree with TRBD1. The V gene's germline CDR1 is KGHSY and CDR2 FQNENV. This CDR3 spans 15 amino acids. After removal of 4 bases from V and 1 base from J, the junction contained 4 bases not matched to a gene. The CDR3 DNA follows: TGTGCCAGCAGCCCCAGACAGGGGGAGAACACTGAAGCTTTCTTT. This sequence encodes CASSPRQGENTEAFF.

The genes are TRBV6-1 and TRBJ2-5; the match to TRBD1 covers 7 bases. Trimming at V came to 2 bases and at J to 5 bases, leaving 20 bases not matched to a gene. The CDR3 covers 19 residues. CDR1 is MNHNS and CDR2 is SASEGT in the germline V gene. In nucleotides, the CDR3 is TGTGCCAGCAGTGAAAGGGGGCAGGTGGGGGTTCGGACTTGGGAGACCCAGTACTTC. As protein: CASSERGQVGVRTWETQYF.

V usage is TRBV19 and J usage is TRBJ2-1; D perhaps matches TRBD1 (5 bases). Germline V gene lookup returns CDR1 LNHDA and CDR2 SQIVND (reference sequence). V was clipped by 3 bases and J by 16 bases, with 19 bases between them. The CDR3 sequence is 13 residues long. In DNA, the CDR3 is TGTGCCAGTAGTATTCAGGCGTGGCAGGGTCAATTCTTC. This encodes CASSIQAWQGQFF.

CDR3 sequence reads: CASSPTQGGGNGYTF. The CDR3 bases are TGTGCCAGCTCACCAACACAGGGTGGGGGTAATGGCTACACCTTC. The V and J genes are TRBV18 and TRBJ1-2, with D tentatively TRBD1 (6 bases). The CDR3 is 15 amino acids. From germline, CDR1 is KGHSH and CDR2 LQKENI. V gave up 2 bases and J gave up 6 bases, with 16 bases separating them.